Reported below is one T cell receptor (beta chain). One end of the junction fails to match germline, which may point to a read error. These data are taken from a study of blood T cell repertoires in COVID-19. Study in general: PBMCs, B-cell-depleted T cells, or T cells were the source of the cDNA or gDNA that made up the material.

Exposed volunteers were people who met a COVID-19 case within 2 weeks before study entry. The CDR3 is 13 amino acids. Germline CDR1 SGHRS, CDR2 YFSETQ. Profiled with immunoSEQ multiplex PCR; TCRdb holds only in-frame clones, not every one. The sample contains about 250,000 clones, over 80% of which appear only once. The sequencing sample was made of PBMCs or T cells enriched from blood (not recorded which). The receptor's source is a woman between 40 and 50 years old who had been exposed to COVID-19. The J gene is TRBJ1-4, the V gene TRBV5-1; D unresolved. The DNA for the CDR3 is TGTGCCAGCCGGAGGTCAACTAATGAAAAACTGTTTTTT. This codes for CASRRSTNEKLFF.